This T cell receptor beta chain was captured by sequencing in a study of blood T cell repertoires in COVID-19. Original processing methods: For nucleated cells, counts were estimated from reference gene primer amplification. Using immunoSEQ multiplex PCR, the repertoire was profiled, and TCRdb retains in-frame clones only, with some absent. V and J calls and clone size are those listed in that table; D and trimming were worked out from the DNA. This sample carries around 100,000 clones, 75% to 90% of them seen once, and the ten largest clones take roughly 1.7%. The TCR originated in an elderly man with acute or convalescent COVID-19. The sequencing input was peripheral blood.

The CDR3 coding sequence is TGTGCCAGCAGCCAAGCCAGATATAATTCACCCCTCCACTTT. Protein sequence: CASSQARYNSPLHF. V is TRBV14 and J is TRBJ1-6; D not resolved. Trimming took 1 base from V and 4 from J, leaving 5 bases between them. Germline V gene sequence: CDR1 SGHDN, CDR2 FVKESK. This CDR3 is built from 14 residues.